This T cell receptor (beta chain) was sequenced during a study of Graves' ophthalmopathy and Graves' hyperthyroidism. RNA served as the template for amplifying TCR beta CDR3 regions. After a first-round RT-PCR with HTBI primers, a second-round multiplex PCR was run. TCRdb recomputed calls from the multiplex PCR reads with MiXCR, one row per CDR3 protein. The sample shows almost 750,000 distinct CDR3 sequences, roughly two fifths of them seen only once. J was trimmed by 6 bases and V by 1 base; bases with no gene match: 7. The CDR3 totals 18 residues. Germline values: CDR1 LGHNA, CDR2 YNFKEQ. The clonotype comes from an adult man with Graves' ophthalmopathy. The V gene is TRBV4-2, the J gene TRBJ2-2, with TRBD2 identical over 14 bases. Sequencing was done on a sample of peripheral blood. The DNA for the CDR3 is TGTGCCAGCAGCCAAGCCCCGCCGGGACTAGCGGGAGCCGGGGAGCTGTTTTTT. Translation gives CASSQAPPGLAGAGELFF.